The clone carrying this T cell receptor (beta chain) turned up a few times. Its matching antigen is unknown. The data derive from a study of memory CD4+ T cells and cytomegalovirus serostatus. Study-level points and caveats: Median bootstrapped AUC for CMV status was about 0.95 originally, about 0.9 US-trained. Of approximately 160 reported CMV TCRbeta sequences, about 70 were found in memory CD4+ repertoires.

Single viable CD3+CD4+CD8-CD45RO+ cells were sorted as the memory CD4+ T cells. Donors' CMV status reflects serum IgG against pp150, pp28, p38, p52. Positive selection with CD4 microbeads enriched total CD4+ T cells. Profiling relied on immunoSEQ multiplex PCR, and the TCRdb table lists in-frame clones only, not all of them. Of nearly 50,000 clones listed, more than 70% are singletons. Trimming took 2 bases from V and 0 from J, leaving 13 bases between them. There are 16 residues in the CDR3. In germline, CDR1 is SGHAT, CDR2 FQNNGV. The sequencing sample was made of memory CD4+ T cells from blood. V usage is TRBV11-2 and J usage is TRBJ1-1, with D perhaps TRBD1 (5 bases). The receptor comes from an adult in good health and CMV-seronegative. CDR3 loop: CASSLIRGLLNTEAFF. DNA of the CDR3: TGTGCCAGCAGCTTAATTAGGGGACTCTTGAACACTGAAGCTTTCTTT.